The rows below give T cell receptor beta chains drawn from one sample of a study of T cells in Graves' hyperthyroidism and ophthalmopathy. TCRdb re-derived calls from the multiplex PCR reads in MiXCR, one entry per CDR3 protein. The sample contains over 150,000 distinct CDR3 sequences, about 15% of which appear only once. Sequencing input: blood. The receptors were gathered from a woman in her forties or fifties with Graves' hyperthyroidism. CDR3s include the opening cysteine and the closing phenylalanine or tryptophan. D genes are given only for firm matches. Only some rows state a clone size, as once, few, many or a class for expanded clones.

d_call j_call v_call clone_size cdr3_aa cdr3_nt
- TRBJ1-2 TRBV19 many CASSTGLVDGYTF TGTGCCAGTAGCACCGGCCTGGTAGACGGCTACACCTTC
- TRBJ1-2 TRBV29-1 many CSVVVGGYGYTF TGCAGCGTTGTTGTCGGGGGCTATGGCTACACCTTC
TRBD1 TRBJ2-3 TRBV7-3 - CASSLTGGGGATDTQYF TGTGCCAGCAGCCTGACAGGGGGCGGGGGTGCCACAGATACGCAGTATTTT
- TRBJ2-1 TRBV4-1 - CASSQDPKRGSLNEQFF TGCGCCAGCAGCCAAGATCCTAAGCGTGGCAGTCTCAATGAGCAGTTCTTC
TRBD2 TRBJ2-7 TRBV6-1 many CASKGLGYEQYF TGTGCCAGCAAAGGACTAGGCTACGAGCAGTACTTC
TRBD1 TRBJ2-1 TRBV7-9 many CASSFDRGSGSEQFF TGTGCCAGCAGCTTTGACAGGGGATCGGGGTCGGAGCAGTTCTTC
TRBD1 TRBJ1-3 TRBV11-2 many CASSYTGGAGNTIYF TGTGCCAGCAGCTATACAGGGGGAGCTGGAAACACCATATATTTT
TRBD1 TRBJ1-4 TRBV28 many CASRRDRGSEKLFF TGTGCCAGCAGAAGGGACAGGGGGAGTGAAAAACTGTTTTTT
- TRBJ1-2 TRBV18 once CASSAGTDIYGYTF TGTGCCAGCTCAGCCGGGACTGATATCTATGGCTACACCTTC
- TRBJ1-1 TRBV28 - CASSTGNGLRDTEAFF TGTGCCAGCAGTACCGGGAATGGGCTAAGGGACACTGAAGCTTTCTTT
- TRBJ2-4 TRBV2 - CASSAQRTAKNIQYF TGTGCCAGCAGTGCTCAGCGTACCGCCAAAAACATTCAGTACTTC
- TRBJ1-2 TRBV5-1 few CASSFDNRPSYTF TGCGCCAGCAGCTTCGACAACAGACCTTCCTACACCTTC
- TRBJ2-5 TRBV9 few CASSVGTNQETQYF TGTGCCAGCAGCGTAGGCACCAACCAAGAGACCCAGTACTTC
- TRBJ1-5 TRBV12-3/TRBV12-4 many CASSLFSNQPQHF TGTGCCAGCAGTTTATTTAGCAATCAGCCCCAGCATTTT
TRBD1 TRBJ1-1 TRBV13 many CASSPWTSGQMNTEAFF TGTGCCAGCAGCCCCTGGACCTCGGGACAGATGAACACTGAAGCTTTCTTT
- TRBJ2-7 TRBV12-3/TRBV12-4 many CASSSSRGAQYF TGTGCCAGCAGTTCCTCTCGGGGGGCGCAGTACTTC
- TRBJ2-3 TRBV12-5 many CASGLSDGWADTQYF TGTGCTAGTGGTCTCTCGGACGGATGGGCAGATACGCAGTATTTT
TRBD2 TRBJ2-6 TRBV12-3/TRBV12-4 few CASSPPGLADSGANVLTF TGTGCCAGCAGTCCGCCGGGACTAGCGGACTCTGGGGCCAACGTCCTGACTTTC
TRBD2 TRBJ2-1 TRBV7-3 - CASSLSGGGGRGIIGDEQFF TGTGCCAGCAGCTTATCGGGGGGGGGCGGACGGGGAATCATCGGGGATGAGCAGTTCTTC
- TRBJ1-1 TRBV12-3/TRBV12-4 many CASRWGTGRTEAFF TGTGCCAGCAGGTGGGGGACGGGGCGGACTGAAGCTTTCTTT
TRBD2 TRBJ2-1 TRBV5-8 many CASSRTSRSYNEQFF TGTGCCAGCAGCAGGACTAGCCGAAGCTACAATGAGCAGTTCTTC
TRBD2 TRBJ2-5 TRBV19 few CASSIDLGRSGLVGRALPPETQYF TGTGCCAGTAGTATAGATCTTGGCAGATCTGGTCTTGTCGGGAGGGCCTTACCCCCAGAGACCCAGTACTTC
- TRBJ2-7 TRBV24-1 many CATSESDRPPYEQYF TGTGCCACCAGTGAGAGTGACAGGCCACCCTACGAGCAGTACTTC
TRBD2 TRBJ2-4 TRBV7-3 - CASSYGLAGEDIQYF TGTGCCAGCAGCTACGGACTAGCGGGGGAGGACATTCAGTACTTC
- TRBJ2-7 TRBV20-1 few CSARGWRNSPREQYF TGCAGTGCTAGAGGTTGGCGGAACAGCCCACGAGAGCAGTACTTC
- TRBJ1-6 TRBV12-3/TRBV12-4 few CASSLRGAGSPLHF TGTGCCAGCAGTTTGAGGGGAGCGGGTTCACCCCTCCACTTT
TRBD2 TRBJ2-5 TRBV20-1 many CSADVAGVETQYF TGCAGTGCTGACGTAGCGGGAGTGGAGACCCAGTACTTC
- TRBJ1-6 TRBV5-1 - CASSLAAGGRGGNSPLHF TGCGCCAGCAGCTTGGCCGCGGGAGGACGAGGGGGGAATTCACCCCTCCACTTT
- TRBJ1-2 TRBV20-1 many CSTGSPNYGYTF TGCAGTACAGGATCCCCTAACTATGGCTACACCTTC
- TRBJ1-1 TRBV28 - CASSLTGARAFF TGTGCCAGCAGTTTGACAGGCGCCCGGGCTTTCTTT
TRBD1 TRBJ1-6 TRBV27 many CASRLRQGTISPLHF TGTGCCAGCAGGCTGAGACAGGGGACTATATCACCCCTCCACTTT
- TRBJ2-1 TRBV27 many CASSNTPEALMSNEQFF TGTGCCAGCAGTAATACTCCAGAGGCCCTAATGAGCAATGAGCAGTTCTTC
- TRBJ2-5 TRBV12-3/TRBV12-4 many CASRGDTQETQYF TGTGCCAGCAGGGGGGACACACAAGAGACCCAGTACTTC
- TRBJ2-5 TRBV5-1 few CASSLAQGLVGGVETQYF TGCGCCAGCAGCTTGGCTCAGGGGCTGGTCGGGGGCGTCGAGACCCAGTACTTC
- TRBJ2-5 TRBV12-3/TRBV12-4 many CASSLNGPLAAQYF TGTGCCAGCAGTTTAAATGGGCCCCTTGCGGCCCAGTACTTC
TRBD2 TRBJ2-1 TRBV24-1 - CATSDLVGGINEQFF TGTGCCACCAGTGATTTGGTGGGAGGGATCAATGAGCAGTTCTTC
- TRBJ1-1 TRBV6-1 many CASTPMEAAQRGTEAFF TGTGCCAGCACCCCCATGGAGGCAGCTCAACGGGGGACTGAAGCTTTCTTT
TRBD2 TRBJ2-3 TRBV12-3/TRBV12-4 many CASSLARSLAGGSTDTQYF TGTGCCAGCAGTTTAGCGCGGAGTCTAGCGGGAGGCTCTACAGATACGCAGTATTTT
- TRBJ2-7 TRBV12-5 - CASGSPPEQYF TGTGCTAGTGGTTCACCCCCCGAGCAGTACTTC
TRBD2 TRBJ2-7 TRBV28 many CASRISGSDYEQYF TGTGCCAGCAGAATTAGCGGGAGCGACTACGAGCAGTACTTC
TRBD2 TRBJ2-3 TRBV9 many CASSPGTTGDTQYF TGTGCCAGCAGCCCGGGGACTACGGGAGATACGCAGTATTTT
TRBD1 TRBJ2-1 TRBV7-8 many CASSRTPGQGYNEQFF TGTGCCAGCAGCCGGACACCGGGACAGGGGTACAATGAGCAGTTCTTC
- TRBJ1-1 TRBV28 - CASRTVWDTEAFF TGTGCCAGCAGGACAGTCTGGGACACTGAAGCTTTCTTT
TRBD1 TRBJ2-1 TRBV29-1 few CSAGTGIDEQFF TGCAGCGCTGGGACAGGGATCGATGAGCAGTTCTTC
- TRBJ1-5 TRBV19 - CASTGEMLVSQPQHF TGTGCCAGTACGGGGGAGATGTTAGTAAGTCAGCCCCAGCATTTT
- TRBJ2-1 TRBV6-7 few CASNRRTYNEQFF TGTGCCAGCAATAGGAGGACCTACAATGAGCAGTTCTTC
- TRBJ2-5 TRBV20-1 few CSASQSEGQETQYF TGCAGTGCTAGCCAATCGGAGGGACAAGAGACCCAGTACTTC
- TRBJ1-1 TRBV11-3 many CASSPGGNTEAFF TGTGCCAGCAGCCCGGGGGGGAACACTGAAGCTTTCTTT
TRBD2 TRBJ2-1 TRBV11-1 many CASLLGGSNEQFF TGTGCCAGCCTCCTTGGCGGGAGCAATGAGCAGTTCTTC